This TCR beta chain was identified in a study of beta chain features in type 1 diabetes. Study-wide findings and caveats: Patients with type 1 diabetes carried fewer insertions and had more deletions at their VDJ junctions. Shortening of TCRB CDR3s, moderate but significant, appeared in all four CD4+ subsets of Type 1 diabetes patients.

The CDR3 loop spans 13 amino acids. Looked up from germline, CDR1 is MNHEY and CDR2 is SVGAGI. Trimming cost V 6 bases and J 10 bases; bases outside gene matches: 9. Expressed TCRB transcripts were sequenced because the isolated RNA had all been reverse transcribed beforehand. The table came from immunoSEQ multiplex PCR; TCRdb's copy has only in-frame clones and leaves some out. The repertoire holds around 250,000 clones, with 27% as singletons. Purity above 95% was achieved in all sorted populations. A remark on this clone: Its antigen is still unknown.

The sample was central memory CD4+ T cells from blood. The chain recombines TRBV6-5 with TRBJ2-1; 7 nucleotides agree with TRBD1. The sequence came from a man younger than 40 in good health. The CDR3 reads CASRKGQPGEQFF. CDR3 in DNA: TGTGCCAGCAGGAAGGGACAGCCTGGGGAGCAGTTCTTC.